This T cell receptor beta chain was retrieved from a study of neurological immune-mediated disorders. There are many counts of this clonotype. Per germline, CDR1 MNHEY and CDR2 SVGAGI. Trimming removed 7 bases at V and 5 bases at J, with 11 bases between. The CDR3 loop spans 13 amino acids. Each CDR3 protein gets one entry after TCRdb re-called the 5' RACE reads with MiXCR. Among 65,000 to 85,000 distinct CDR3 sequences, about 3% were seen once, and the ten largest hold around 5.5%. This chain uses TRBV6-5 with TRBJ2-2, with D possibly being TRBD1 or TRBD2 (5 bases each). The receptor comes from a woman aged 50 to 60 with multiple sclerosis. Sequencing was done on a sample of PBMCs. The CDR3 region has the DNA TGTGCCAGCAACCACAGGAGGACCGGGGAGCTGTTTTTT. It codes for CASNHRRTGELFF.